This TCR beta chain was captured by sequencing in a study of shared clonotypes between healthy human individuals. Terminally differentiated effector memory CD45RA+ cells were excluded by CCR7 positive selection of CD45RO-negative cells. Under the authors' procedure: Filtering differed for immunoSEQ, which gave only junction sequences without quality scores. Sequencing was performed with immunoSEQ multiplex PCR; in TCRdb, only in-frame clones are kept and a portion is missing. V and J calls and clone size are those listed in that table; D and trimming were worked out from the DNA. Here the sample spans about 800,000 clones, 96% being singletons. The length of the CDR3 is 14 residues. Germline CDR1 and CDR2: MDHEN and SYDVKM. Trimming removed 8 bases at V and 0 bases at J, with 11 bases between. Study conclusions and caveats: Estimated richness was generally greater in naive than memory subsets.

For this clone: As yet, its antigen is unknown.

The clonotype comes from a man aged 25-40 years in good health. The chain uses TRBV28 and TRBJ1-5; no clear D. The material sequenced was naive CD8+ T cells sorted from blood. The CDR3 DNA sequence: TGTGCCAGCTATCCCCTAAATAGCAATCAGCCCCAGCATTTT. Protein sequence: CASYPLNSNQPQHF.